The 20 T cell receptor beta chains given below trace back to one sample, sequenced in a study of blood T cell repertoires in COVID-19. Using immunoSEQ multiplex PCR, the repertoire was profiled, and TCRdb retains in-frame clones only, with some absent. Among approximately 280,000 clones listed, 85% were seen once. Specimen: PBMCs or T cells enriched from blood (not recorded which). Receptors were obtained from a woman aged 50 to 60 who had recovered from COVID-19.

The CDR3 protein is CASSFGQGYQETQYF. For the CDR3, the DNA is TGTGCCAGCAGTTTTGGGCAGGGGTATCAAGAGACCCAGTACTTC. The J gene is TRBJ2-5, the V gene TRBV28; D may be TRBD1 (6 bases). Germline CDR1 is MDHEN and CDR2 is SYDVKM. This CDR3 is built from 15 residues. Trimming removed 3 bases at V and 2 bases at J, with 13 bases between.

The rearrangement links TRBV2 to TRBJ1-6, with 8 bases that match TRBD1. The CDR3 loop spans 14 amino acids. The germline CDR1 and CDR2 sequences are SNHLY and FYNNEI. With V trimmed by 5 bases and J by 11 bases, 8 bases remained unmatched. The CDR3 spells CASSTDRGGPPLHF. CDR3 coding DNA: TGTGCCAGCAGTACTGACAGGGGAGGCCCACCCCTCCACTTT.

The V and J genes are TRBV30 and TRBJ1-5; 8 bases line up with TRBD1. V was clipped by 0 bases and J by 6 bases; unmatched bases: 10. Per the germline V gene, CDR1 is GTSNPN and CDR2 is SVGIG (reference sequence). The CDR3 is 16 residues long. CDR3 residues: CAWSVGQGIFSQPQHF. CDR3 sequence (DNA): TGTGCCTGGAGTGTAGGACAGGGTATTTTTTCTCAGCCCCAGCATTTT.

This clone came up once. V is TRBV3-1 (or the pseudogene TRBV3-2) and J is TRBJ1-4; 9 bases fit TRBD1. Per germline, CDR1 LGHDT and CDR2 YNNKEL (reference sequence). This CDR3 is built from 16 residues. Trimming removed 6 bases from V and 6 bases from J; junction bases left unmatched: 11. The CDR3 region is CASRRTGGNIDEKLFF. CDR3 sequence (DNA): TGTGCCAGCAGGCGCACAGGGGGCAATATTGATGAAAAACTGTTTTTT.

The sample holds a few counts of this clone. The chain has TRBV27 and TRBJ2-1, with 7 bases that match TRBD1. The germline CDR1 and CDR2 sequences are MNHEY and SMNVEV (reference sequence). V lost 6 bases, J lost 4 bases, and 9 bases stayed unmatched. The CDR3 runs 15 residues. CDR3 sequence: CASSPRQGPYNEQFF. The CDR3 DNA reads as TGTGCCAGCAGCCCAAGACAGGGCCCTTACAATGAGCAGTTCTTC.

Here the CDR3 reads CASSLAPGDSPSGAFF. CDR3 nucleotide sequence: TGTGCCAGCAGCTTAGCTCCCGGGGACAGCCCGTCCGGAGCTTTCTTT. V and J are TRBV7-9 and TRBJ1-1, with 7 bases matching TRBD1. Germline V CDR1 and CDR2: SEHNR, FQNEAQ (reference sequence). The CDR3 has 16 residues. Unmatched junction bases numbered 14, after V lost 0 bases and J lost 10 bases.

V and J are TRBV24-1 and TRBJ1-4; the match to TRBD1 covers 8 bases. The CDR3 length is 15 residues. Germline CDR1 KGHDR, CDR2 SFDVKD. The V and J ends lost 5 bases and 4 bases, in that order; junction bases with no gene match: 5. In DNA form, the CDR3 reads TGTGCCACCAGTGTCGGGACAGGTATTAATGAAAAACTGTTTTTT. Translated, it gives CATSVGTGINEKLFF.

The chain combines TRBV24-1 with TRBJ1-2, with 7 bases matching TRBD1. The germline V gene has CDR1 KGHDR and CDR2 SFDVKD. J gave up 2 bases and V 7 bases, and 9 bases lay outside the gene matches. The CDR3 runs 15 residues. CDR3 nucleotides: TGTGCCACCAGCGCCTCCAACAGGGGCAACTATGGCTACACCTTC. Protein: CATSASNRGNYGYTF.

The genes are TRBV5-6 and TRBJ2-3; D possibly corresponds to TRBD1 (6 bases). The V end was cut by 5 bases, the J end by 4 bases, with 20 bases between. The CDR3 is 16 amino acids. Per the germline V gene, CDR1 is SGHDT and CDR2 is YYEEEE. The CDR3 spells CASRRQHRALSDTQYF. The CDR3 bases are TGTGCCAGCAGGCGTCAACACAGGGCGCTATCAGATACGCAGTATTTT.

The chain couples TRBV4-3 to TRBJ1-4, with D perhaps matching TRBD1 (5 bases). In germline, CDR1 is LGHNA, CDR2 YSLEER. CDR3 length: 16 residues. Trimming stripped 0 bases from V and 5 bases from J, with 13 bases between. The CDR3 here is CASSQDLGRENEKLFF. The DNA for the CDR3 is TGCGCCAGCAGCCAAGATCTGGGCAGGGAAAATGAAAAACTGTTTTTT.

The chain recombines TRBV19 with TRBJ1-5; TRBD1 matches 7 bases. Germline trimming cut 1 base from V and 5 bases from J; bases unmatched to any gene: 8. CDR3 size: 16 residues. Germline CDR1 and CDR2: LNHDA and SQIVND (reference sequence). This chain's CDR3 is CASSIGGTVVHQPQHF. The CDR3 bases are TGTGCCAGTAGTATAGGGGGGACAGTAGTACATCAGCCCCAGCATTTT.

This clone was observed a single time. The CDR3 reads CASSLDRLAGGSSYNEQFF. DNA of the CDR3: TGTGCCAGCAGCTTGGATCGGCTAGCGGGGGGTAGCTCCTACAATGAGCAGTTCTTC. The chain uses TRBV5-4 and TRBJ2-1, with 11 bases matching TRBD2. The V gene end was trimmed by 0 bases and the J gene end by 0 bases; junction bases not matched to a gene: 8. Germline CDR1 SGHNT, CDR2 YYREEE (reference sequence). The CDR3 is made up of 19 amino acids.

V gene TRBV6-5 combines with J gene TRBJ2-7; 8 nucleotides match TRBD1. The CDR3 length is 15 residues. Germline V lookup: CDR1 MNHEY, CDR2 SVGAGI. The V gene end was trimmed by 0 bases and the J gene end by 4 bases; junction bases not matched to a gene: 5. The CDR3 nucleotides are TGTGCCAGCAGTTACTCAGGCAGGGGGCGATACGAGCAGTACTTC. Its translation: CASSYSGRGRYEQYF.

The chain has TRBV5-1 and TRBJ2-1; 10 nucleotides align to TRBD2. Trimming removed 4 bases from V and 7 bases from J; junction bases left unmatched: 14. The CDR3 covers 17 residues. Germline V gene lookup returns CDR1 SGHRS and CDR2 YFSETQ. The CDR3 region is CASSPRTSGTGVNEQFF. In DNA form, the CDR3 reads TGCGCCAGCAGCCCGCGGACTAGCGGAACGGGGGTGAATGAGCAGTTCTTC. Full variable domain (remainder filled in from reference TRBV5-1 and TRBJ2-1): KAGVTQTPRYLIKTRGQQVTLSCSPISGHRSVSWYQQTPGQGLQFLFEYFSETQRNKGNFPGRFSGRQFSNSRSEMNVSTLELGDSALYLCASSPRTSGTGVNEQFFGPGTRLTVL.

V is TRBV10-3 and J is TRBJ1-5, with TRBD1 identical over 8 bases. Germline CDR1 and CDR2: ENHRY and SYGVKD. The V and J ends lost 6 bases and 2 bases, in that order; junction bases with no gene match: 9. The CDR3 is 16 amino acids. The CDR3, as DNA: TGTGCCATCAGCGACCCTCAGGGGGCCGGCAATCAGCCCCAGCATTTT. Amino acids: CAISDPQGAGNQPQHF.

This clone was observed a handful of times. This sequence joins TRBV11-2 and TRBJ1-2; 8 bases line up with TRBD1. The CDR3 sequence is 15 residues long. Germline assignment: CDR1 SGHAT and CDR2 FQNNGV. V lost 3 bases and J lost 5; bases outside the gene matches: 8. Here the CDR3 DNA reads TGTGCCAGCAGCTTGCGACAGGGGTGGATGTATGGCTACACCTTC. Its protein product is CASSLRQGWMYGYTF.

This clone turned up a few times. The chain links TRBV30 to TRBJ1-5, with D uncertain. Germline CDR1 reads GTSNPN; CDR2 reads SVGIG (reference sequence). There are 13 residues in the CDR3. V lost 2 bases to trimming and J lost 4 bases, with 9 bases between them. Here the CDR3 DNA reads TGTGCCTGGAGTCTCTCCTCGAATCAGCCCCAGCATTTT. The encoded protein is CAWSLSSNQPQHF.

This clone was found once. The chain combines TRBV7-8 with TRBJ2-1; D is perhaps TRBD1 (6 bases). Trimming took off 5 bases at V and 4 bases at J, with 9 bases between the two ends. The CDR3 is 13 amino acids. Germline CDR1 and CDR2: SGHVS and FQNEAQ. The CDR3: CASSIGQYNEQFF. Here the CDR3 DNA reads TGTGCCAGCAGCATCGGACAGTACAATGAGCAGTTCTTC.

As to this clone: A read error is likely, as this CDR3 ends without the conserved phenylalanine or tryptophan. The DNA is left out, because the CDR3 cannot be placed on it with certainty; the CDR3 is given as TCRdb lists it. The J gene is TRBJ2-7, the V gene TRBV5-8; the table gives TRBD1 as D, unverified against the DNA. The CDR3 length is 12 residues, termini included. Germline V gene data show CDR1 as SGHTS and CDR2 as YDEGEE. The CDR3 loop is CASSLGQGAFIL.

The CDR3 region has the DNA TGTGCCAGCAGTGAAGGGGGCCCTCAGCCCCAGCATTTT. This codes for CASSEGGPQPQHF. V is TRBV25-1 and J is TRBJ1-5; perhaps TRBD1 as D (6 bases). The CDR3 contains 13 residues. Trimming shortened V by 2 bases and J by 6 bases, and 8 bases separated the two germline ends. The germline V gene has CDR1 MGHDK and CDR2 SYGVNS.